This T cell receptor (beta chain) was obtained from a study of shared clonotypes between healthy human individuals. Background on the study: Each donor's CD4 naive and CD4 memory cells filled three plates apiece, CD8 naive two, and CD8 memory one.

Data came from immunoSEQ multiplex PCR; TCRdb stores just in-frame clones and leaves some out. The sample lists under 1 million clones, almost 95% occurring once. Terminally differentiated effector memory CD45RA+ cells were excluded from the naive CD8 cells, which were CD45RO-negative and positively selected for CCR7. Every contributor of samples was a Caucasian grown-up residing in Nashville, Tennessee. The V gene's germline CDR1 is SGHRS and CDR2 YFSETQ. This CDR3 is built from 16 residues. J gave up 5 bases and V 5 bases, and 12 bases lay outside the gene matches. V is TRBV5-1 and J is TRBJ2-2; 7 bases are shared with TRBD2. This TCR was recovered from a man younger than 45 in good health. Sequenced material: naive CD8+ T cells sorted from blood. CDR3 DNA sequence: TGCGCCAGCAGATCCGCTAGCGGCCTCCAAACCGGGGAGCTGTTTTTT. Encoded protein: CASRSASGLQTGELFF. The variable domain in full, completed from reference TRBV5-1 and TRBJ2-2, reads KAGVTQTPRYLIKTRGQQVTLSCSPISGHRSVSWYQQTPGQGLQFLFEYFSETQRNKGNFPGRFSGRQFSNSRSEMNVSTLELGDSALYLCASRSASGLQTGELFFGEGSRLTVL.